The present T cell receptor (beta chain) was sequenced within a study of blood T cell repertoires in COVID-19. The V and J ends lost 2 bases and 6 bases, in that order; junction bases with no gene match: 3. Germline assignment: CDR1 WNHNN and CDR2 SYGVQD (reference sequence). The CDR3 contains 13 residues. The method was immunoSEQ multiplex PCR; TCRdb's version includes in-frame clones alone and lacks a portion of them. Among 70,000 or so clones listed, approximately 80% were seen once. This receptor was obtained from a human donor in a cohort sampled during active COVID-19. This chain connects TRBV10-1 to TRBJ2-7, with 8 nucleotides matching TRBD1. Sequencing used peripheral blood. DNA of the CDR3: TGCGCCAGCAGTGAGGGGACAGGCGGCGAGCAGTACTTC. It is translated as CASSEGTGGEQYF.